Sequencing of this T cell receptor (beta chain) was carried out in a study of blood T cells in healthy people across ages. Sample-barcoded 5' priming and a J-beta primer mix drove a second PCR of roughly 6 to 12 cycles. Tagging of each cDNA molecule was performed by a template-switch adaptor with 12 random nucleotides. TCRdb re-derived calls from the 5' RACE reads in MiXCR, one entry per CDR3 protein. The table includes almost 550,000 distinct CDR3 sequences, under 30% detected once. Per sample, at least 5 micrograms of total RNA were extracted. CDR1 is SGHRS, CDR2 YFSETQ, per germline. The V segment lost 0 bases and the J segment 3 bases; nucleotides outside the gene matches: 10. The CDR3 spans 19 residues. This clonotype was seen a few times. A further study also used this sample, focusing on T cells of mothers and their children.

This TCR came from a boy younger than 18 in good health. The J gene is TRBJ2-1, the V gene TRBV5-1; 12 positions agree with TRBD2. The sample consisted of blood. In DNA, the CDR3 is TGCGCCAGCAGCTTGGAGGCTAGCGGGAGGGCCCGGGGCTACAATGAGCAGTTCTTC. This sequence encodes CASSLEASGRARGYNEQFF.